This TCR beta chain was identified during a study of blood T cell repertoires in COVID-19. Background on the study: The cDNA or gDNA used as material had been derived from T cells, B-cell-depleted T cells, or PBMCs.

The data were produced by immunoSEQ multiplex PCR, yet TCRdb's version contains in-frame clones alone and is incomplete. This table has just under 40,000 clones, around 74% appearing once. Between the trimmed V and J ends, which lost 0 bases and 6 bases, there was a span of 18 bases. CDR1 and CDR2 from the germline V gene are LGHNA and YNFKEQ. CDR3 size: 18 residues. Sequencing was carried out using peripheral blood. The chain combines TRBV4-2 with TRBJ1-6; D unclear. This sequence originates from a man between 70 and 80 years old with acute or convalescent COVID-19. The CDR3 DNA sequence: TGTGCCAGCAGCCAAGAGTCCCCCGGGTGGAGTAGTAATTCACCCCTCCACTTT. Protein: CASSQESPGWSSNSPLHF.